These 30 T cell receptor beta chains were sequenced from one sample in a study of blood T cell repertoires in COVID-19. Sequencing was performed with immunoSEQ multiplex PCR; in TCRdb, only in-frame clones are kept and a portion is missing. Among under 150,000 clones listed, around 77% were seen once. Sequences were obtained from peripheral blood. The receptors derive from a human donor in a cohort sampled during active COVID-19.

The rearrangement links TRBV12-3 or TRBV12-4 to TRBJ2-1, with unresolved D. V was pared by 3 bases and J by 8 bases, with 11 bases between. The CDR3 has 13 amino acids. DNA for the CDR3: TGTGCCAGCAGTTTTAACCCCGCGGATGAGCAGTTCTTC. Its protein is CASSFNPADEQFF.

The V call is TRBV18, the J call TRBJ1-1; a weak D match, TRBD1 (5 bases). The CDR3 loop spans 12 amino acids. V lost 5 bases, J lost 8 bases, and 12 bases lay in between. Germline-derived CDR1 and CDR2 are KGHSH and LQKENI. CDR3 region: CASSSQGVEAFF. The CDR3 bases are TGTGCCAGCTCATCTCAGGGTGTGGAAGCTTTCTTT.

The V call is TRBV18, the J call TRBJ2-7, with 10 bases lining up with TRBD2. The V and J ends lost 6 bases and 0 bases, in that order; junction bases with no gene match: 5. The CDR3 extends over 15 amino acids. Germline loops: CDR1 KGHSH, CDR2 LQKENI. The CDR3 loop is CASSLAGASSYEQYF. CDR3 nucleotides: TGTGCCAGCTCTCTAGCGGGGGCAAGCTCCTACGAGCAGTACTTC.

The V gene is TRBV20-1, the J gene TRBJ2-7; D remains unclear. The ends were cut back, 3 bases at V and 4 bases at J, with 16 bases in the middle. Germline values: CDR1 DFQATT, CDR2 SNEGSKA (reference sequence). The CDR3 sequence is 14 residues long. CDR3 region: CSASPEIVTYEQYF. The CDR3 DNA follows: TGCAGTGCTAGTCCGGAGATTGTGACTTACGAGCAGTACTTC.

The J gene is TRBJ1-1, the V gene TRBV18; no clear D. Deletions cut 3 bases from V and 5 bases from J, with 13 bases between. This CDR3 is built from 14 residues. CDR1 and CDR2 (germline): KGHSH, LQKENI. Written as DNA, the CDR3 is TGTGCCAGCTCACCCCCCCGAGGGTTTACTGAAGCTTTCTTT. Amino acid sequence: CASSPPRGFTEAFF. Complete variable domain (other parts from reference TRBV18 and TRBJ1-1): NAGVMQNPRHLVRRRGQEARLRCSPMKGHSHVYWYRQLPEEGLKFMVYLQKENIIDESGMPKERFSAEFPKEGPSILRIQQVVRGDSAAYFCASSPPRGFTEAFFGQGTRLTVV.

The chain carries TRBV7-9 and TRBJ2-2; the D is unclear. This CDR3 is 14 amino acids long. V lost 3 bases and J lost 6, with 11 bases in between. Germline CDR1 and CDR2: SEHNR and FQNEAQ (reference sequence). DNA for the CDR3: TGTGCCAGCAGCTTCCCGGCGGTCGCCGGGGAGCTGTTTTTT. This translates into CASSFPAVAGELFF.

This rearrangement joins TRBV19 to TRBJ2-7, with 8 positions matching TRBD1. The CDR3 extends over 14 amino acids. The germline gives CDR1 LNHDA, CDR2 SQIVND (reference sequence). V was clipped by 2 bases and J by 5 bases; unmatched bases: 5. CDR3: CASSITGGGNEQYF. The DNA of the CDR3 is TGTGCCAGTAGTATAACAGGGGGTGGAAACGAGCAGTACTTC.

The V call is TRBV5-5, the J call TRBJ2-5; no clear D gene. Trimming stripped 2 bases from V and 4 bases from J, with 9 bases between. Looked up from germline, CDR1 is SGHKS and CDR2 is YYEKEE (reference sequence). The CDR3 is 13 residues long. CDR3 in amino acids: CASSFVWAETQYF. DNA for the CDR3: TGTGCCAGCAGCTTCGTGTGGGCAGAGACCCAGTACTTC.

The CDR3 DNA is TGCGCCAGCAGCCTCGGGGACCGGGACAGGTCGGAGACCTTC. This gives the protein CASSLGDRDRSETF. This rearrangement joins TRBV4-1 to TRBJ1-2; 8 bases agree with TRBD1. The CDR3 is made up of 14 amino acids. V shed 4 bases, J shed 14 bases, and the junction held 15 bases outside the gene matches. From germline, CDR1 is MGHRA and CDR2 YSYEKL.

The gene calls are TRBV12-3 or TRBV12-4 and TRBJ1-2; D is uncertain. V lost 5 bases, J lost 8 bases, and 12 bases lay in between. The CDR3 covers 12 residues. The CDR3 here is CASSPTSVGYTF. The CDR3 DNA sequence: TGTGCCAGCAGTCCCACCTCAGTCGGCTACACCTTC.

The CDR3 coding sequence is TGTGCCAGTTCGGGAACTCACTATGGCTACACCTTC. Translation gives CASSGTHYGYTF. V and J are TRBV19 and TRBJ1-2; no clear D gene. CDR1 and CDR2 from the germline V gene are LNHDA and SQIVND (reference sequence). The CDR3 spans 12 residues. Trimming removed 8 bases from V and 3 bases from J, with 10 bases in between.

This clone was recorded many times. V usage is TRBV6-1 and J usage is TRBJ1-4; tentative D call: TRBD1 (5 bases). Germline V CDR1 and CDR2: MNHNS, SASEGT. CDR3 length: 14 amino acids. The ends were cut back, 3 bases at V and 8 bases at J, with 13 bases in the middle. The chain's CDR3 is CASSDRVRPEKLFF. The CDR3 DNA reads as TGTGCCAGCAGTGACAGGGTACGGCCCGAAAAACTGTTTTTT.

CDR3 sequence (DNA): TGTGCCAGCAGGTCCGGGACAGGGGGTAGTCCCTATGGCTACACCTTC. Translation: CASRSGTGGSPYGYTF. The V and J genes are TRBV5-6 and TRBJ1-2, with TRBD1 identical over 11 bases. From germline, CDR1 is SGHDT and CDR2 YYEEEE. There are 16 residues in the CDR3. V shed 5 bases and J 4 bases; nucleotides not matched to a gene: 10.

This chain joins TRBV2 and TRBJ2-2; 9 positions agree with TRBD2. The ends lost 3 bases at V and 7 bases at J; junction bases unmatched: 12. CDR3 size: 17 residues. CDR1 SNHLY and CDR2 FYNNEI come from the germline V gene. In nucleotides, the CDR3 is TGTGCCAGCAGTGAGGGTCTTTCGACTAGCGGAGTCGGGGAGCTGTTTTTT. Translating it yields CASSEGLSTSGVGELFF. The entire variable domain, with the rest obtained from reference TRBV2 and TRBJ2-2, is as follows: EPEVTQTPSHQVTQMGQEVILRCVPISNHLYFYWYRQILGQKVEFLVSFYNNEISEKSEIFDDQFSVERPDGSNFTLKIRSTKLEDSAMYFCASSEGLSTSGVGELFFGEGSRLTVL.

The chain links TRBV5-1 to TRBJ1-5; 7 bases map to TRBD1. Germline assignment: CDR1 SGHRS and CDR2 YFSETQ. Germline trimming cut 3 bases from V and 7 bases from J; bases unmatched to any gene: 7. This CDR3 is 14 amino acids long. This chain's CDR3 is CASSSGTEGQPQHF. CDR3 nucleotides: TGCGCCAGCAGCTCCGGGACAGAGGGGCAGCCCCAGCATTTT.

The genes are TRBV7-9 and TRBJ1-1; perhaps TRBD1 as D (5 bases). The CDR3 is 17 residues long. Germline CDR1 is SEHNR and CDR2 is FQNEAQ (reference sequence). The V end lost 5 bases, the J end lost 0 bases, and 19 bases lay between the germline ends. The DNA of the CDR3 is TGTGCCAGCAGCCCTAGGGGCCGCGCCCTCATGAACACTGAAGCTTTCTTT. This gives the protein CASSPRGRALMNTEAFF.

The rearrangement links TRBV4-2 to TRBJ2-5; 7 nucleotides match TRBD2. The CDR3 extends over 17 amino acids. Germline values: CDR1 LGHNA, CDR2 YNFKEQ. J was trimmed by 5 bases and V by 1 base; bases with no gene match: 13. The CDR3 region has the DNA TGTGCCAGCAGCCAAGCGACGGGGGGATCCCTCGGGGAGACCCAGTACTTC. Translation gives CASSQATGGSLGETQYF.

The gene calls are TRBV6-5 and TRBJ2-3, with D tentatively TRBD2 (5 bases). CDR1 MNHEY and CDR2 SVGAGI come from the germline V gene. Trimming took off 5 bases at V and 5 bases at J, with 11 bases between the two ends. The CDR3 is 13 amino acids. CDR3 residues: CASSPWTRDTQYF. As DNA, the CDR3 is TGTGCCAGCAGTCCGTGGACTCGAGATACGCAGTATTTT.

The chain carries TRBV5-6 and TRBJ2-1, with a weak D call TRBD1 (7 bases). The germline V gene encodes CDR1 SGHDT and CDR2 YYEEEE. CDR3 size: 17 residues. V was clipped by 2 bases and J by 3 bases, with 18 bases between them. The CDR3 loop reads CASSFTGAGGYYNEQFF. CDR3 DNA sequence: TGTGCCAGCAGCTTTACAGGGGCCGGGGGTTACTACAATGAGCAGTTCTTC.

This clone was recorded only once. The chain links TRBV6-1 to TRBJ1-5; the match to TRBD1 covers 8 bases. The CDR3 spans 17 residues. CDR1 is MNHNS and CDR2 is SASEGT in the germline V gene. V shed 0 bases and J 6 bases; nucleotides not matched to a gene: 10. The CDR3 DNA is TGTGCCAGCAGTGAAGCGGCCGGGACAGGTCCCGGTCAGCCCCAGCATTTT. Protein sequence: CASSEAAGTGPGQPQHF.

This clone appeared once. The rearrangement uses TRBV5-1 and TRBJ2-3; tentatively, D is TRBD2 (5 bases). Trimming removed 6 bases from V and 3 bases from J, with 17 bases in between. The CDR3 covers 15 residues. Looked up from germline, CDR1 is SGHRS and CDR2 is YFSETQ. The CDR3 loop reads CASNQWGVETDTQYF. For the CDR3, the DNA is TGCGCCAGCAACCAGTGGGGAGTGGAGACAGATACGCAGTATTTT.

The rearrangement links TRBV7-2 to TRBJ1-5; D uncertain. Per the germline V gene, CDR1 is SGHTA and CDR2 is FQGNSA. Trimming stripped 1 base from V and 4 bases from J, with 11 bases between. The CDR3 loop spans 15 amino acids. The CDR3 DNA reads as TGTGCCAGCAGCTTAGGCGGGAGAGGGAATCAGCCCCAGCATTTT. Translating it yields CASSLGGRGNQPQHF.

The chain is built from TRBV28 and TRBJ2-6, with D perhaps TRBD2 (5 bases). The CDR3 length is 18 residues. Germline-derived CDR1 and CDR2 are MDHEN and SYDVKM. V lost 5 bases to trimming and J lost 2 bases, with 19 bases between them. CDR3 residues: CASSPLRGAVPGANVLTF. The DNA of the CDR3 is TGTGCCAGCAGTCCCCTCCGGGGAGCGGTTCCTGGGGCCAACGTCCTGACTTTC.

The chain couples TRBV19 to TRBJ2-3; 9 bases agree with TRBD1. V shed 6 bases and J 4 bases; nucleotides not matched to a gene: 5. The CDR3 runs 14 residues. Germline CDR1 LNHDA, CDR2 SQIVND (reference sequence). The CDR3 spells CASREQGAADTQYF. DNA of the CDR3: TGTGCCAGTAGGGAACAGGGGGCGGCAGATACGCAGTATTTT.

CDR3 in DNA: TGTGCCTGGAGTTTACAGGGTTTGAGCAATTCACCCCTCCACTTT. It codes for CAWSLQGLSNSPLHF. This chain links TRBV30 with TRBJ1-6; possibly TRBD1 for D (6 bases). The ends were cut back, 2 bases at V and 7 bases at J, with 15 bases in the middle. Germline V gene sequence: CDR1 GTSNPN, CDR2 SVGIG (reference sequence). The CDR3 totals 15 residues. The entire variable domain, with the rest obtained from reference TRBV30 and TRBJ1-6, is as follows: SQTIHQWPATLVQPVGSPLSLECTVEGTSNPNLYWYRQAAGRGLQLLFYSVGIGQISSEVPQNLSASRPQDRQFILSSKKLLLSDSGFYLCAWSLQGLSNSPLHFGNGTRLTVT.

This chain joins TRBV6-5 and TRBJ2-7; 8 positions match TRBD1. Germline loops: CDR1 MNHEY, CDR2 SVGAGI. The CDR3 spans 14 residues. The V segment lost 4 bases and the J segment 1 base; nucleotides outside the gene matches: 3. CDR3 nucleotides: TGTGCCAGCAGTTGGACAGGGCAGTCCTACGAGCAGTACTTC. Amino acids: CASSWTGQSYEQYF.

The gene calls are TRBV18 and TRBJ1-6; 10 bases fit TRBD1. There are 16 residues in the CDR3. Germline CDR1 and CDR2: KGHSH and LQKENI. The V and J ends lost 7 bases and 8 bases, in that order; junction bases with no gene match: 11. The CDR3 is CASFRPRDRGHSPLHF. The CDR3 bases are TGTGCCAGCTTTCGACCTAGGGACAGGGGTCATTCACCCCTCCACTTT.

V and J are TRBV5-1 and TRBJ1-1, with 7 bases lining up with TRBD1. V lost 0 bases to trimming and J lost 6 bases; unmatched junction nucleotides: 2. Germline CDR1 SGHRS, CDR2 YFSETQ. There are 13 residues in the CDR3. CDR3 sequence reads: CASSLVGTAEAFF. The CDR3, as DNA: TGCGCCAGCAGCTTGGTAGGGACAGCTGAAGCTTTCTTT.

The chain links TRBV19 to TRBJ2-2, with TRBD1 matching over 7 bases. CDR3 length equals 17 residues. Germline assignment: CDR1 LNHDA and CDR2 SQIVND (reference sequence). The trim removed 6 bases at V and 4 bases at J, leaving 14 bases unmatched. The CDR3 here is CASSIPQQTGITGELFF. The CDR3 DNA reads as TGTGCCAGTAGCATCCCACAACAGACAGGGATCACCGGGGAGCTGTTTTTT.

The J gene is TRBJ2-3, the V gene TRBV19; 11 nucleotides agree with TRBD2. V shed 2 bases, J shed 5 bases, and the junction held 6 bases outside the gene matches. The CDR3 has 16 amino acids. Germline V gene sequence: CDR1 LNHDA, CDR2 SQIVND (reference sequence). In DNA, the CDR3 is TGTGCCAGTAGTATACTAATTAGCGGGGGGGAAGATACGCAGTATTTT. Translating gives CASSILISGGEDTQYF.